This section outlines one T cell receptor beta chain sequence together with its context. The target antigen is unknown. This entry comes from a study of CD8 T cells in ankylosing spondylitis. Findings and caveats of the study: Disease-linked clones reportedly concentrated significantly in matched ankylosing spondylitis synovial fluid. There was a TCR beta motif, made of fewer than 10 highly homologous variants, that appeared characteristic of ankylosing spondylitis blood. Clones linked to disease, bearing a CD8+ phenotype, were relatively rare in peripheral blood.

V lost 4 bases, J lost 0 bases, and 9 bases stayed unmatched. CDR3 size: 17 residues. The germline V gene has CDR1 SGHTA and CDR2 FQGNSA. The TCR beta libraries were generated through quantitative 5'-RACE incorporating molecular barcodes. TCRdb re-called the 5' RACE reads through MiXCR, storing one row per CDR3 protein. This sample has 31,000 or so distinct CDR3 sequences; roughly 33% occur once, and the top ten carry under 50%. What was sequenced was synovial fluid, either unsorted or a sorted T cell fraction (not recorded which). The V call is TRBV7-2, the J call TRBJ2-1, with TRBD1 matching over 7 bases. This clonotype originated in a male donor with ankylosing spondylitis. Here the CDR3 reads CASSYRGLMSSYNEQFF. DNA for the CDR3: TGTGCCAGCAGCTACAGGGGCCTGATGAGCTCCTACAATGAGCAGTTCTTC.